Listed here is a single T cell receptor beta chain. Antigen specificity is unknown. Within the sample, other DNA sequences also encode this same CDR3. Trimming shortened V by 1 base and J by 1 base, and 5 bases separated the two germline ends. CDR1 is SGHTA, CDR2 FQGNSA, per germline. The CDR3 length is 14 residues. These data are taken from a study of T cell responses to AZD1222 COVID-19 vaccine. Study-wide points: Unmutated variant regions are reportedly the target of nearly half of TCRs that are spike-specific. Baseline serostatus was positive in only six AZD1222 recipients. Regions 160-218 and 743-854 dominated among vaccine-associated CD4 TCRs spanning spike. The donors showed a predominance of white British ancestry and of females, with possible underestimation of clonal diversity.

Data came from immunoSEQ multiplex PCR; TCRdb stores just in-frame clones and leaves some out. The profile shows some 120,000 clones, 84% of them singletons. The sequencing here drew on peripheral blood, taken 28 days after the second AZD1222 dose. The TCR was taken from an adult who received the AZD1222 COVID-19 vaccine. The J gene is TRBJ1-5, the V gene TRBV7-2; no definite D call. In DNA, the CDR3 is TGTGCCAGCAGCTTAGGCAGAAGCAATCAGCCCCAGCATTTT. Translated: CASSLGRSNQPQHF.